What follows are 18 T cell receptor beta chains derived from one specimen sequenced in a study of shared clonotypes between healthy human individuals. Here immunoSEQ multiplex PCR was the method, and the copy in TCRdb shows in-frame clones only, minus some. The table lists about 2.5 million clones, around 90% of them singletons, with around 0.38% in the top ten. The sequencing sample was made of naive CD4+ T cells from PBMCs. Subset meaning: CD45RA+ positively selected. The receptors stem from a man aged 18 to 29 in good health. Some clones in this sample may be carry-over from other donors' samples.

The chain has TRBV18 and TRBJ1-2, with D maybe TRBD1 (5 bases). Germline loops: CDR1 KGHSH, CDR2 LQKENI. The CDR3 sequence is 15 residues long. V lost 3 bases and J 6 bases, leaving 17 bases between the germline ends. This CDR3 is CASSPPISRVNGYTF. The CDR3 DNA reads TGTGCCAGCTCACCCCCCATTAGCAGGGTGAATGGCTACACCTTC.

This rearrangement joins TRBV19 to TRBJ2-3; TRBD2 matches 13 bases. Germline-derived CDR1 and CDR2 are LNHDA and SQIVND (reference sequence). The CDR3 has 17 residues. Losses at the gene ends were 6 bases for V and 3 bases for J; bases not matched to a gene: 9. The DNA of the CDR3 is TGTGCCAGTAGGGGACTAGCGGGACCACTGGGGACAGATACGCAGTATTTT. Protein: CASRGLAGPLGTDTQYF.

The V call is TRBV27, the J call TRBJ2-1, with D perhaps matching TRBD1 (7 bases). The V end lost 6 bases, the J end lost 10 bases, and 25 bases lay between the germline ends. Germline V gene data show CDR1 as MNHEY and CDR2 as SMNVEV (reference sequence). The CDR3 covers 16 residues. DNA of the CDR3: TGTGCCAGCAGCCGGCAGGGGGGAGGATTATCAGGAGAGCAGTTCTTC. It yields the protein CASSRQGGGLSGEQFF.

This sequence joins TRBV7-9 and TRBJ2-2; D gene uncertain. The V gene lost 4 bases and the J gene lost 3 bases, with 6 bases spanning the gap. The CDR3 runs to 13 residues. The V gene's germline CDR1 is SEHNR and CDR2 FQNEAQ (reference sequence). The CDR3 nucleotides read TGTGCCAGCAGCTCCCCAGACACCGGGGAGCTGTTTTTT. Translated: CASSSPDTGELFF.

V and J are TRBV5-1 and TRBJ2-7, with TRBD1 identical over 8 bases. V shed 7 bases and J 9 bases; nucleotides not matched to a gene: 15. The length of the CDR3 is 14 residues. CDR1 is SGHRS, CDR2 YFSETQ, per germline. CDR3 loop: CASRPGQGPYGQYF. The CDR3 bases are TGCGCCAGCCGGCCCGGACAGGGCCCTTATGGGCAGTACTTC.

This clone appeared a few times. Within the sample, other DNA sequences also encode this same CDR3. DNA for the CDR3: TGTGCCAGCTCACCGACCAGGGGGAACACTGAAGCTTTCTTT. Its translation is CASSPTRGNTEAFF. J is TRBJ1-1 and V is TRBV18, with a possible D match to TRBD1 (6 bases). Germline-derived CDR1 and CDR2 are KGHSH and LQKENI. Trimming shortened V by 3 bases and J by 1 base, and 9 bases separated the two germline ends. The CDR3 runs to 14 residues.

The rearrangement links TRBV28 to TRBJ1-2, with unresolved D. With 3 bases removed from V and 10 bases from J, the gap between germline ends came to 12 bases. Germline CDR1 is MDHEN and CDR2 is SYDVKM. The CDR3 is made up of 12 amino acids. The CDR3 DNA is TGTGCCAGCAGTTTGGCTATCTTCCCCTACACCTTC. Amino acids: CASSLAIFPYTF.

The CDR3 coding sequence is TGTGCCAGCAGTTTATCGAACAGGCTGGTCGGCTACACCTTC. This gives the protein CASSLSNRLVGYTF. The V gene is TRBV28, the J gene TRBJ1-2; D is perhaps TRBD1 (5 bases). Germline V gives CDR1 MDHEN, CDR2 SYDVKM. The CDR3 extends over 14 amino acids. With 1 base removed from V and 8 bases from J, the gap between germline ends came to 14 bases.

This chain uses TRBV5-1 with TRBJ1-2; D uncertain. V dropped 2 bases and J dropped 8 bases, with 13 bases sitting between them. The CDR3 extends over 13 amino acids. CDR1 is SGHRS, CDR2 YFSETQ, per germline. In DNA form, the CDR3 reads TGCGCCAGCAGCTTTTCACCGGTATACGGCTACACCTTC. This translates into CASSFSPVYGYTF.

The chain is built from TRBV2 and TRBJ2-7; TRBD1 is a possible D gene (5 bases). The germline gives CDR1 SNHLY, CDR2 FYNNEI. V was cut by 2 bases and J by 3 bases, with 11 bases left in between. This CDR3 comprises 14 residues. The CDR3 DNA follows: TGTGCCAGCAGTGAACAGGGTGAGATCTACGAGCAGTACTTC. This codes for CASSEQGEIYEQYF.

About this clone: Other DNA sequences of this sample code for an identical CDR3. V and J are TRBV28 and TRBJ2-1; 11 nucleotides align to TRBD2. V trimming: 6 bases; J trimming: 3 bases; junction bases outside the gene matches: 4. Germline V gives CDR1 MDHEN, CDR2 SYDVKM. This CDR3 comprises 15 residues. The CDR3 sequence is CASSRLAGYYNEQFF. Here the CDR3 DNA reads TGTGCCAGCAGCCGACTAGCGGGATACTACAATGAGCAGTTCTTC.

Remarks on this clone: Different DNA sequences within this sample yield the same CDR3. The chain recombines TRBV27 with TRBJ2-1, with 10 bases fitting TRBD2. V lost 5 bases to trimming and J lost 6 bases; unmatched junction nucleotides: 7. Germline loops: CDR1 MNHEY, CDR2 SMNVEV (reference sequence). CDR3 length equals 15 residues. The CDR3 loop is CASSPSGRALNEQFF. The DNA for the CDR3 is TGTGCCAGCAGTCCCAGCGGGAGGGCCCTCAATGAGCAGTTCTTC.

This clone was seen just once. The chain's CDR3 is CASSLGQGARNQPQHF. The CDR3 DNA reads TGTGCCAGCAGTCTCGGACAGGGCGCACGCAATCAGCCCCAGCATTTT. The gene calls are TRBV28 and TRBJ1-5; 8 nucleotides align to TRBD1. The CDR3 spans 16 residues. CDR1 is MDHEN, CDR2 SYDVKM, per germline. With V trimmed by 5 bases and J by 2 bases, 8 bases remained unmatched.

This sequence joins TRBV6-1 and TRBJ2-7; the match to TRBD1 covers 9 bases. This CDR3 spans 13 amino acids. The trim removed 6 bases at V and 6 bases at J, leaving 6 bases unmatched. The V gene's germline CDR1 is MNHNS and CDR2 SASEGT. In nucleotides, the CDR3 is TGTGCCAGCAGGGGGACAGGGAAGGGCGAGCAGTACTTC. It yields the protein CASRGTGKGEQYF.

This chain links TRBV2 with TRBJ2-1; 12 nucleotides line up with TRBD2. Germline V gene lookup returns CDR1 SNHLY and CDR2 FYNNEI. The CDR3 extends over 18 amino acids. After removal of 9 bases from V and 2 bases from J, the junction contained 14 bases not matched to a gene. CDR3 bases: TGTGCCAGTAAACTTGGACTAGCGGGACCCGACCCCTACAATGAGCAGTTCTTC. Protein sequence: CASKLGLAGPDPYNEQFF.

This chain links TRBV19 with TRBJ2-7; D is possibly TRBD1 (5 bases). CDR3 length: 15 residues. Trimming took off 1 base at V and 3 bases at J, with 13 bases between the two ends. CDR1 LNHDA and CDR2 SQIVND come from the germline V gene (reference sequence). The CDR3, as DNA: TGTGCCAGTAGTATAGCCCCAGACAGAGTCTACGAGCAGTACTTC. Protein sequence: CASSIAPDRVYEQYF.

This clone has just one count. The chain recombines TRBV4-3 with TRBJ2-3, with TRBD1 as a possible D gene (5 bases). Trimming stripped 1 base from V and 2 bases from J, with 16 bases between. The germline CDR1 and CDR2 sequences are LGHNA and YSLEER. The CDR3 contains 17 residues. CDR3 sequence reads: CASSQGPASGHTDTQYF. CDR3 nucleotides: TGCGCCAGCAGCCAAGGCCCCGCTTCAGGACACACAGATACGCAGTATTTT.

This chain links TRBV4-3 with TRBJ1-2, with 8 bases lining up with TRBD1. V trimming: 0 bases; J trimming: 4 bases; junction bases outside the gene matches: 4. This CDR3 spans 15 amino acids. CDR1 and CDR2 from the germline V gene are LGHNA and YSLEER. The CDR3 region is CASSQDRTGLYGYTF. CDR3 sequence (DNA): TGCGCCAGCAGCCAAGACCGGACAGGGCTCTATGGCTACACCTTC.